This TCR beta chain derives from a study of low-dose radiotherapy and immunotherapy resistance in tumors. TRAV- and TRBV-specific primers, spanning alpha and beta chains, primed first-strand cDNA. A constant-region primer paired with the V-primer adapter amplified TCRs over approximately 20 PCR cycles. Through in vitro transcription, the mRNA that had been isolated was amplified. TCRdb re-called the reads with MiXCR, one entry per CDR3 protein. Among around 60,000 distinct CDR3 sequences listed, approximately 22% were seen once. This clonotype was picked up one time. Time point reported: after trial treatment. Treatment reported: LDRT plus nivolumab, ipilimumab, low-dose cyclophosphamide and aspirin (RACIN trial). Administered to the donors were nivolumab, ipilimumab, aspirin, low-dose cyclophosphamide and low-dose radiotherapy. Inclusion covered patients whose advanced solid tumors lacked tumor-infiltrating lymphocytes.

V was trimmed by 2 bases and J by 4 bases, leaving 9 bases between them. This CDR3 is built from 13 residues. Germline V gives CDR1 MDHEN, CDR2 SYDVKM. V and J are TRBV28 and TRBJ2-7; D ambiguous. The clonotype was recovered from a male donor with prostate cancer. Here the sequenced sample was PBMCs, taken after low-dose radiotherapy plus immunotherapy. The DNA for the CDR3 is TGTGCCAGCAGTTTAATCGCGGAATACGAGCAGTACTTC. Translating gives CASSLIAEYEQYF.